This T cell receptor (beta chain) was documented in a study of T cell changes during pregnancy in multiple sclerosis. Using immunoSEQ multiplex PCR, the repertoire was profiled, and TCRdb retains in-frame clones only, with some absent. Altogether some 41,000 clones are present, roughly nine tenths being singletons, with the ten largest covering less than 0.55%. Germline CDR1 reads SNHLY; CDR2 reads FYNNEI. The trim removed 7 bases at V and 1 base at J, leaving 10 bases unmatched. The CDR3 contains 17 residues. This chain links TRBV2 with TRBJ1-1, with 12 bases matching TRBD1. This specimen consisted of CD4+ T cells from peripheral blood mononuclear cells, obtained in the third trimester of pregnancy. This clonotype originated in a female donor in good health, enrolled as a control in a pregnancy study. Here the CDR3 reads CASTPRGQGAGNTEAFF. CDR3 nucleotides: TGTGCCAGCACTCCCCGGGGACAGGGGGCAGGGAACACTGAAGCTTTCTTT.